This T cell receptor (beta chain) was found in a study of response to subunit inactivated influenza vaccine. Germline trimming cut 7 bases from V and 3 bases from J; bases unmatched to any gene: 4. The CDR3 spans 16 residues. This clonotype was recorded a few times. The antigen is undetermined. In TCRdb, the RT-PCR reads were re-called with MiXCR into one record per CDR3 protein. The profile covers approximately 500,000 distinct CDR3 sequences, with 10% to 15% appearing a single time and around 12% taken by the ten largest. Study-level findings and limits: It was suggested by the authors that few new T cells are recruited by each seasonal influenza vaccination.

The sequencing here drew on PBMCs from blood, taken around seven weeks after vaccination. The genes are TRBV12-3 or TRBV12-4 and TRBJ2-1, with TRBD2 identical over 15 bases. The source is a man aged 45-60 years who received an inactivated influenza vaccine. The CDR3 loop reads CASMGLAGGLYNEQFF. DNA for the CDR3: TGTGCCAGCATGGGACTAGCGGGGGGACTCTACAATGAGCAGTTCTTC.